This TCR beta chain was profiled in a study of breast tumors, draining lymph nodes, adjacent tissues. Breast cancer patients provided tissue from their axillary draining lymph nodes. TCRdb re-analysed the multiplex PCR reads in MiXCR, keeping a single row per CDR3 protein. The sample holds more than 200,000 distinct CDR3 sequences, approximately 29% seen once. Study-level points and caveats: Compared with basal-like, luminal-like tumors shared significantly more repertoire with nontumor tissue. Most tumor T cells seemingly derive from lymph node, then expand in tumor. Tumor TCR diversity was below lymph nodes but above nontumor tissue.

This clonotype was counted ten times or more. Its antigen is as yet unknown. This may come from a read error, since a much larger clone is one base off. Sequenced sample: axillary lymph node tissue. The sequence derives from a female donor with breast cancer. Some clones in this sample may be carry-over from other donors' samples.

The CDR3 DNA follows: TGCAGTGCTAGAGTCCCACTAGGGGTGGCGACCCAGTACTTC. Amino acid sequence: CSARVPLGVATQYF. The chain joins TRBV20-1 to TRBJ2-5; D tentatively fits TRBD1 or TRBD2 (5 bases each). This CDR3 contains 14 residues. V lost 1 base, J lost 7 bases, and 16 bases lay in between. Germline CDR1 is DFQATT and CDR2 is SNEGSKA (reference sequence).